This T cell receptor beta chain was captured in a study of persistence of HIV-infected CD4 T cells. At the level of the study: CD4+ T cells responding to CMV or HIV-1 Gag were isolated. Up to about 180 mL blood was drawn at multiple time points; two donors had single-time leukapheresis.

The CDR3 extends over 14 amino acids. Germline V gene data show CDR1 as SEHNR and CDR2 as FQNEAQ (reference sequence). V was shortened by 3 bases and J by 2 bases, with 8 bases between the two germline ends. This was the immunoSEQ version 4 assay in survey mode. Libraries were prepared by immunoSEQ multiplex PCR; TCRdb keeps only in-frame clonotypes and omits some of them. The table has approximately 35,000 clones, roughly 80% seen once; the top ten hold roughly 0.99%. Study-wide points: CMV- and Gag-responding cells had lower TCRbeta richness than CD3/CD28-responding cells.

Cells were stimulated with overlapping HIV-1 Gag 15-mer peptides. CD40L-negative CD69-negative CD45RO-high memory CD4+ T cells were sorted as populations depleted of antigen-responding cells. Suppressive ART was started during chronic HIV-1 infection in these adults. This clone was found a few times. The antigen remains undetermined. The source of this sequence is an adult with HIV. The donor label of this sample is uncertain. The chain is built from TRBV7-9 and TRBJ1-5; D may be TRBD1 (6 bases). Here the sequenced sample was cultured CD4+ T cells from PBMCs, taken from a patient who received antiretroviral therapy. DNA of the CDR3: TGTGCCAGCAGCTTGGCAGGGGGCAATCAGCCCCAGCATTTT. Amino acids: CASSLAGGNQPQHF.